These T cell receptor beta chains were read from a single sample in a study of shared clonotypes between healthy human individuals. The repertoire was sequenced with immunoSEQ multiplex PCR; TCRdb's copy has only in-frame clones and lacks some. The sample yields just over 2,000,000 clones, about 95% seen once. Input material: naive CD8+ T cells sorted from blood. These receptors originate from a man aged 18-30 years in good health. The CDR3 runs from the conserved cysteine through the conserved F or W. The order of the fields is V gene, D gene, clone size, J gene, CDR3 DNA, CDR3 protein. The D gene is left open where the match is weak. Some rows mark clone size as missing; the rest say once, few, many or name a class of expanded clone.

V: TRBV28
D: TRBD1
size: NA
J: TRBJ2-7
DNA: TGTGCCAGCAGTACGACAGGGGGGGACGGGGAGCAGTACTTC
CDR3: CASSTTGGDGEQYF

V: TRBV29-1
D: TRBD1
size: NA
J: TRBJ1-2
DNA: TGCAGCGTTGTGGGGACAGGGGGCACCTATGGCTACACCTTC
CDR3: CSVVGTGGTYGYTF

V: TRBV30
D: NA
size: NA
J: TRBJ2-3
DNA: TGTGCCTGGAGTGTGGCAGGGAGCACAGATACGCAGTATTTT
CDR3: CAWSVAGSTDTQYF

V: TRBV4-3
D: NA
size: once
J: TRBJ2-7
DNA: TGCGCCAGCAGCCAAGATCGGAGCAGCTACTACGAGCAGTACTTC
CDR3: CASSQDRSSYYEQYF

V: TRBV6-1
D: NA
size: NA
J: TRBJ2-7
DNA: TGTGCCACCCCGGGCAGAGGCTACGAGCAGTACTTC
CDR3: CATPGRGYEQYF

V: TRBV4-1
D: TRBD1
size: NA
J: TRBJ1-5
DNA: TGCGCCAGCAGCCAAGACCCGGGACAGGGGGCCGGTCAGCCCCAGCATTTT
CDR3: CASSQDPGQGAGQPQHF

V: TRBV28
D: NA
size: NA
J: TRBJ2-2
DNA: TGTGCCAGCAGTTTACCCCTCTACACCGGGGAGCTGTTTTTT
CDR3: CASSLPLYTGELFF

V: TRBV7-8
D: NA
size: NA
J: TRBJ2-2
DNA: TGTGCCAGCAGCTTAGCGCTCATCGGGAGCCCCACCGGGGAGCTGTTTTTT
CDR3: CASSLALIGSPTGELFF

V: TRBV4-1
D: NA
size: NA
J: TRBJ2-2
DNA: TGCGCCAGCACCAAACACATTGAGGGGGCCGGGGAGCTGTTTTTT
CDR3: CASTKHIEGAGELFF

V: TRBV4-3
D: NA
size: NA
J: TRBJ1-1
DNA: TGCGCCAGCAGCCAAGGATTCGGTGACGAACAGGGTTTCACTGAAGCTTTCTTT
CDR3: CASSQGFGDEQGFTEAFF

V: TRBV11-2
D: NA
size: NA
J: TRBJ2-7
DNA: TGTGCCAGCAGCTGGGAAGTTGGTGGGCTCTACGAGCAGTACTTC
CDR3: CASSWEVGGLYEQYF

V: TRBV12-5
D: NA
size: NA
J: TRBJ1-4
DNA: TGTGCTAGTGGTTTGTGGGGGACGTTTAATGAAAAACTGTTTTTT
CDR3: CASGLWGTFNEKLFF

V: TRBV29-1
D: NA
size: NA
J: TRBJ2-7
DNA: TGCAGCGTTGAAGAAGAGGGGCATAATTACTACGAGCAGTACTTC
CDR3: CSVEEEGHNYYEQYF

V: TRBV29-1
D: TRBD1
size: few
J: TRBJ1-1
DNA: TGCAGCGTAAAGACAGGGGACCTTCTCACTGAAGCTTTCTTT
CDR3: CSVKTGDLLTEAFF

V: TRBV6-1
D: NA
size: NA
J: TRBJ2-4
DNA: TGTGCCAGCAGTGAAGTTGGACAACTAGCCAAAAACATTCAGTACTTC
CDR3: CASSEVGQLAKNIQYF

V: TRBV5-1
D: NA
size: NA
J: TRBJ1-1
DNA: TGCGCCAGCAGCTCGGGAGCTGAAGCTTTCTTT
CDR3: CASSSGAEAFF

V: TRBV5-1
D: TRBD2
size: NA
J: TRBJ2-5
DNA: TGCGCCAGCAGCCCAGGACTAGCGGGAGGAGAGACCCAGTACTTC
CDR3: CASSPGLAGGETQYF

V: TRBV19
D: NA
size: NA
J: TRBJ2-5
DNA: TGTGCCACTACCCAAGACCCAAACCAAGAGACCCAGTACTTC
CDR3: CATTQDPNQETQYF

V: TRBV11-3
D: TRBD2
size: once
J: TRBJ2-3
DNA: TGTGCCAGCAGTGGCGGCGATTCAGGGGGGCTAGCGGGAGTTCTAGATACGCAGTATTTT
CDR3: CASSGGDSGGLAGVLDTQYF

V: TRBV6-1
D: TRBD2
size: NA
J: TRBJ2-7
DNA: TGTGCCAGCAGTGCCACGGGACTAGCGGGAGACGAGCAGTACTTC
CDR3: CASSATGLAGDEQYF

V: TRBV27
D: NA
size: few
J: TRBJ1-1
DNA: TGTGCCAGCATGTCTACAGGGAACACTGAAGCTTTCTTT
CDR3: CASMSTGNTEAFF

V: TRBV28
D: NA
size: NA
J: TRBJ1-2
DNA: TGCGCCAGCAGTCTCCGGACGGTGGGCGGGGGAGGCTACACCTTC
CDR3: CASSLRTVGGGGYTF

V: TRBV27
D: NA
size: NA
J: TRBJ2-7
DNA: TGTGCCAGCAGCCTGGGACGATCCTACGAGCAGTACTTC
CDR3: CASSLGRSYEQYF

V: TRBV2
D: NA
size: NA
J: TRBJ1-2
DNA: TGTGCCAGCTTAATGGGGGGCGCTCGGGGCTACACCTTC
CDR3: CASLMGGARGYTF

V: TRBV6-5
D: TRBD1
size: NA
J: TRBJ1-2
DNA: TGTGCCAGCACCTCGGGGACAGACAACTATGGCTACACCTTC
CDR3: CASTSGTDNYGYTF

V: TRBV28
D: NA
size: NA
J: TRBJ1-2
DNA: TGTGCCAGCAGCTTCGATGGGGATGGCTACACCTTC
CDR3: CASSFDGDGYTF

V: TRBV6-6
D: TRBD1
size: NA
J: TRBJ1-2
DNA: TGTGCCAGCAGTTACTCGGACAGGGGAGAGGACTATGGCTACACCTTC
CDR3: CASSYSDRGEDYGYTF

V: TRBV29-1
D: NA
size: NA
J: TRBJ2-2
DNA: TGCAGCGTTGGAGCGACGTCGGCCGGGGAGCTGTTTTTT
CDR3: CSVGATSAGELFF

V: TRBV6-1
D: NA
size: once
J: TRBJ2-7
DNA: TGTGCCAGCAGTGAAGGGACCTCAGGGGGGTACGAGCAGTACTTC
CDR3: CASSEGTSGGYEQYF

V: TRBV10-3
D: TRBD1
size: once
J: TRBJ2-5
DNA: TGTGCCATCAACAATGACAGGGGGCAAGAGACCCAGTACTTC
CDR3: CAINNDRGQETQYF

V: TRBV9
D: TRBD2
size: NA
J: TRBJ2-1
DNA: TGTGCCAGCAGCGTAGGGTTTAGCGGGATGAACAATGAGCAGTTCTTC
CDR3: CASSVGFSGMNNEQFF

V: TRBV11-2
D: NA
size: NA
J: TRBJ2-7
DNA: TGTGCCAGCTTCCAGGGGGGCCACTCCTACGAGCAGTACTTC
CDR3: CASFQGGHSYEQYF

V: TRBV4-1
D: TRBD1
size: NA
J: TRBJ2-7
DNA: TGCGCCAGCAGCCAAGGAGTGGGACAGAAATACGAGCAGTACTTC
CDR3: CASSQGVGQKYEQYF

V: TRBV13
D: NA
size: NA
J: TRBJ1-3
DNA: TGTGCCAGCAGCTTGGGCAACTCGTACTCTGGAAACACCATATATTTT
CDR3: CASSLGNSYSGNTIYF

V: TRBV15
D: NA
size: NA
J: TRBJ1-4
DNA: TGTGCCACCAGCAGAGAGGTCGGGATTGAACTGTTTTTT
CDR3: CATSREVGIELFF

V: TRBV10-2
D: NA
size: NA
J: TRBJ1-4
DNA: TGCGCCAGCAGTAAAAGGGGAAGGGAAAATGAAAAACTGTTTTTT
CDR3: CASSKRGRENEKLFF

V: TRBV5-1
D: TRBD1
size: NA
J: TRBJ1-1
DNA: TGCGCCAGCACTTTAATACAGGGACAGGGAGGAGGCACTGAAGCTTTCTTT
CDR3: CASTLIQGQGGGTEAFF

V: TRBV13
D: TRBD1
size: once
J: TRBJ2-5
DNA: TGTGCCAGCAGCGACGGACAGGGGGCGGAGGTCGAGACCCAGTACTTC
CDR3: CASSDGQGAEVETQYF

V: TRBV19
D: TRBD1
size: NA
J: TRBJ1-4
DNA: TGTGCCAGTAGTCCGGACAGGACTAATGAAAAACTGTTTTTT
CDR3: CASSPDRTNEKLFF

V: TRBV6-1
D: TRBD1
size: once
J: TRBJ1-1
DNA: TGTGCCAGCAGAGGTCCGGACAGGTGGGATCCTGAAGCTTTCTTT
CDR3: CASRGPDRWDPEAFF

V: TRBV10-1
D: TRBD2
size: NA
J: TRBJ2-3
DNA: TGCGCCAGCAGTGACCTCGGGGGGGCAGATACGCAGTATTTT
CDR3: CASSDLGGADTQYF

V: TRBV4-3
D: NA
size: NA
J: TRBJ1-1
DNA: TGCGCCAGCAGCCAAGACGTCGGAGCTGTGAACACTGAAGCTTTCTTT
CDR3: CASSQDVGAVNTEAFF

V: TRBV21-1
D: NA
size: NA
J: TRBJ1-6
DNA: TGTGCCAGCACGTCGTTGCTAAGGGGTAATTCACCCCTCCACTTT
CDR3: CASTSLLRGNSPLHF

V: TRBV14
D: NA
size: NA
J: TRBJ1-6
DNA: TGTGCCAGCACCACCCAGGCCAATTCACCCCTCCACTTT
CDR3: CASTTQANSPLHF

V: TRBV29-1
D: NA
size: NA
J: TRBJ2-2
DNA: TGCAGCGCCCACGCGGATGACACCGGGGAGCTGTTTTTT
CDR3: CSAHADDTGELFF

V: TRBV4-1
D: NA
size: NA
J: TRBJ2-7
DNA: TGCGCCAGCAGCCAAGTACCCTATTACGAGCAGTACTTC
CDR3: CASSQVPYYEQYF

V: TRBV30
D: TRBD1
size: NA
J: TRBJ2-5
DNA: TGTGCCTGGAGTGATTCTGACAGGGGATATTTGAAGACCCAGTACTTC
CDR3: CAWSDSDRGYLKTQYF

V: TRBV6-6
D: TRBD2
size: NA
J: TRBJ2-1
DNA: TGTGCCAGCTCAGGACTAGCGGGAGTCGGCGATGAGCAGTTCTTC
CDR3: CASSGLAGVGDEQFF

V: TRBV5-1
D: TRBD1
size: NA
J: TRBJ2-5
DNA: TGCGCCAGCAGCTTATTTGGGACAGGGGCCGTGGAGACCCAGTACTTC
CDR3: CASSLFGTGAVETQYF

V: TRBV30
D: TRBD1
size: NA
J: TRBJ1-4
DNA: TGTGCCTCCCAGGGGGAGGATGAAAAACTGTTTTTT
CDR3: CASQGEDEKLFF

V: TRBV6-5
D: NA
size: NA
J: TRBJ1-2
DNA: TGTGCCAGCAGTAGGCCGAACTATGGCTACACCTTC
CDR3: CASSRPNYGYTF

V: TRBV27
D: NA
size: NA
J: TRBJ2-7
DNA: TGTGCCAGCAGTTTATCGAAGGGGACGGTTACCTACGAGCAGTACTTC
CDR3: CASSLSKGTVTYEQYF

V: TRBV9
D: TRBD1
size: NA
J: TRBJ1-4
DNA: TGTGCCAGCACCCCAGGGGGAGGGCGAAACGAAAAACTGTTTTTT
CDR3: CASTPGGGRNEKLFF

V: TRBV4-1
D: NA
size: NA
J: TRBJ1-1
DNA: TGCGCCAGCAGCTTTTTGAAGGGGACGAACACTGAAGCTTTCTTT
CDR3: CASSFLKGTNTEAFF

V: TRBV28
D: NA
size: NA
J: TRBJ1-4
DNA: TGTGCCAGCAGTTTATATCCAGGGGAAGCAACTAATGAAAAACTGTTTTTT
CDR3: CASSLYPGEATNEKLFF

V: TRBV6-5
D: TRBD1
size: NA
J: TRBJ2-1
DNA: TGTGCCAGCAGTTTCTTTACAGGGGGAAGCGGCTATGAGCAGTTCTTC
CDR3: CASSFFTGGSGYEQFF

V: TRBV7-9
D: NA
size: NA
J: TRBJ2-2
DNA: TGTGCCAGCACCCCACCCCCCCAGGGCGCGAACACCGGGGAGCTGTTTTTT
CDR3: CASTPPPQGANTGELFF

V: TRBV9
D: NA
size: NA
J: TRBJ2-6
DNA: TGTGCCAGCAGCGCCCCCGGGGTCCCTTACTCTGGGGCCAACGTCCTGACTTTC
CDR3: CASSAPGVPYSGANVLTF

V: TRBV7-3
D: NA
size: NA
J: TRBJ2-7
DNA: TGTGCCAGCAGCCCCGGACGGGGCTACGAGCAGTACTTC
CDR3: CASSPGRGYEQYF

V: TRBV4-3
D: NA
size: NA
J: TRBJ1-1
DNA: TGCGCCAGCAGCCAAGATAGGGGATATGAAGCTTTCTTT
CDR3: CASSQDRGYEAFF